Described below is a single TCR beta chain sequence and its context. This entry is derived from a study of T cell changes during pregnancy in multiple sclerosis. This CDR3 region has 13 residues. Deletions cut 7 bases from V and 11 bases from J, with 20 bases between. CDR1 and CDR2 from the germline V gene are LNHDA and SQIVND (reference sequence). Using immunoSEQ multiplex PCR, the repertoire was profiled, and TCRdb retains in-frame clones only, with some absent. This sample has around 57,000 clones, with under 95% found just once. The TCR sequence derives from a female donor with multiple sclerosis, enrolled in a pregnancy study. J is TRBJ1-1 and V is TRBV19; D not certain. Sequencing used peripheral blood, obtained in the second trimester of pregnancy. DNA for the CDR3: TGTGCCAGTACCCCCTCCTGGAGGGTTGGGGCTTTCTTT. Its protein is CASTPSWRVGAFF.